Given below is one TCR beta chain in context. What it binds is unknown. Sequenced by immunoSEQ multiplex PCR; TCRdb stores in-frame clones only, minus some. The table lists 2 million to 2.5 million clones, more than 80% of them singletons. Trimming cost V 9 bases and J 2 bases; bases outside gene matches: 11. Germline CDR1 is LNHDA and CDR2 is SQIVND (reference sequence). There are 15 residues in the CDR3. The sample originates from a study of shared clonotypes between healthy human individuals. Study-wide points: Sharing across four donors was highest in naive CD4 (roughly 5%) and lowest in memory CD8 (0.4%). It was the few donors that limited the genetic and exposure-history diversity represented.

The V gene is TRBV19, the J gene TRBJ2-7, with 9 bases matching TRBD1. The sequence was obtained from a man younger than 30 in good health. Some clones in this sample may be carry-over from other donors' samples. The material sequenced was naive CD4+ T cells from PBMCs. Subset reported: CD45RA+ positively selected. The CDR3 region is CASRSGTGLTYEQYF. Here the CDR3 DNA reads TGTGCCAGCAGATCCGGGACAGGGCTTACCTACGAGCAGTACTTC.